The 22 T cell receptor beta chains below all came from one sample that was sequenced in a study of blood T cell repertoires in COVID-19. The protocol was immunoSEQ multiplex PCR, while the TCRdb copy is restricted to in-frame clones and leaves out a portion. The sample records fewer than 500,000 clones, 75% to 90% being singletons. Sequenced sample: PBMCs or T cells enriched from blood (not recorded which). The receptors shown here come from a man aged 30-40 years who had recovered from COVID-19.

V gene TRBV5-4 combines with J gene TRBJ2-7; TRBD1 matches 7 bases. This CDR3 has 14 amino acids. Germline CDR1 SGHNT, CDR2 YYREEE (reference sequence). The V and J ends lost 4 bases and 4 bases, in that order; junction bases with no gene match: 8. The CDR3 region is CASSLQGQVYEQYF. CDR3 coding DNA: TGTGCCAGCAGCCTACAAGGACAGGTTTACGAGCAGTACTTC.

The rearrangement uses TRBV5-5 and TRBJ1-1; 9 bases map to TRBD1. V lost 4 bases, J lost 2 bases, and 6 bases stayed unmatched. From germline, CDR1 is SGHKS and CDR2 YYEKEE (reference sequence). The CDR3 length is 15 residues. As DNA, the CDR3 is TGTGCCAGCAGCACCGGACAGGGGTTTAACACTGAAGCTTTCTTT. Its translation is CASSTGQGFNTEAFF. Full variable domain (rest looked up from reference TRBV5-5 and TRBJ1-1): DAGVTQSPTHLIKTRGQQVTLRCSPISGHKSVSWYQQVLGQGPQFIFQYYEKEERGRGNFPDRFSARQFPNYSSELNVNALLLGDSALYLCASSTGQGFNTEAFFGQGTRLTVV.

This chain connects TRBV27 to TRBJ2-1; D remains unclear. The CDR3 runs 11 residues. V was trimmed by 5 bases and J by 4 bases, leaving 3 bases between them. Looked up from germline, CDR1 is MNHEY and CDR2 is SMNVEV (reference sequence). DNA for the CDR3: TGTGCCAGCAGTCGTTACAATGAGCAGTTCTTC. This translates into CASSRYNEQFF.

This chain uses TRBV11-3 with TRBJ2-1; 11 nucleotides align to TRBD2. The CDR3 is 16 residues long. CDR1 and CDR2 from the germline V gene are SGHNT and YENEEA. J lost 7 bases, V lost 5 bases, and 10 bases had no gene match. In DNA, the CDR3 is TGTGCCAGCAGCCCTGTAGCGGGAGGGCCAGCAAATGAGCAGTTCTTC. It codes for CASSPVAGGPANEQFF.

V usage is TRBV9 and J usage is TRBJ1-5; D is unclear. Germline V CDR1 and CDR2: SGDLS, YYNGEE. This CDR3 is 15 amino acids long. Trimming removed 0 bases from V and 4 bases from J, with 11 bases in between. Here the CDR3 DNA reads TGTGCCAGCAGCGTAGGTTCCCAGGCTAATCAGCCCCAGCATTTT. This codes for CASSVGSQANQPQHF. The whole variable domain, filled in from reference TRBV9 and TRBJ1-5, reads DSGVTQTPKHLITATGQRVTLRCSPRSGDLSVYWYQQSLDQGLQFLIQYYNGEERAKGNILERFSAQQFPDLHSELNLSSLELGDSALYFCASSVGSQANQPQHFGDGTRLSIL.

This clone was counted only a few times. The rearrangement links TRBV4-1 to TRBJ2-7, with 8 bases lining up with TRBD2. Germline CDR1 MGHRA, CDR2 YSYEKL. This CDR3 region has 18 residues. Germline trimming cut 1 base from V and 1 base from J; bases unmatched to any gene: 12. The CDR3, as DNA: TGCGCCAGCAGCCAAGCTGCTTTAGCGGGAATTTTTTCCTACGAGCAGTACTTC. Protein product: CASSQAALAGIFSYEQYF.

J is TRBJ2-5 and V is TRBV14, with 15 bases identical to TRBD2. J lost 5 bases, V lost 2 bases, and 6 bases had no gene match. In germline, CDR1 is SGHDN, CDR2 FVKESK. The CDR3 spans 17 residues. CDR3: CASSQRTSGRAEETQYF. The CDR3 DNA reads as TGTGCCAGCAGCCAAAGGACTAGCGGGAGGGCAGAGGAGACCCAGTACTTC. The full variable domain, in which reference TRBV14 and TRBJ2-5 provide the parts outside the CDR3, is EAGVTQFPSHSVIEKGQTVTLRCDPISGHDNLYWYRRVMGKEIKFLLHFVKESKQDESGMPNNRFLAERTGGTYSTLKVQPAELEDSGVYFCASSQRTSGRAEETQYFGPGTRLLVL.

The chain recombines TRBV7-2 with TRBJ2-7; perhaps TRBD1 as D (5 bases). The length of the CDR3 is 15 residues. The germline CDR1 and CDR2 sequences are SGHTA and FQGNSA. V was pared by 5 bases and J by 1 base, with 15 bases between. The CDR3 DNA is TGTGCCAGCAGCCAACAGACAGCCATATCCTACGAGCAGTACTTC. Amino acid sequence: CASSQQTAISYEQYF.

This clone was seen just once. The rearrangement links TRBV7-9 to TRBJ2-5; D is perhaps TRBD2 (5 bases). V was clipped by 5 bases and J by 0 bases, with 16 bases between them. The CDR3 totals 16 residues. Germline CDR1 and CDR2: SEHNR and FQNEAQ (reference sequence). CDR3 nucleotides: TGTGCCAGCAGCCAACCCGGACTGCTGTACCAAGAGACCCAGTACTTC. Its translation: CASSQPGLLYQETQYF.

The rearrangement joins TRBV10-3 to TRBJ1-1, with 10 positions matching TRBD1. Unmatched junction bases numbered 10, after V lost 10 bases and J lost 5 bases. This CDR3 comprises 14 residues. From germline, CDR1 is ENHRY and CDR2 SYGVKD. The CDR3 DNA reads as TGTGCCACAACTGGGACAGGGGCACTGACTGAAGCTTTCTTT. This encodes CATTGTGALTEAFF.

The chain combines TRBV7-2 with TRBJ2-7; no firm D call. Germline CDR1 reads SGHTA; CDR2 reads FQGNSA. V was pared by 1 base and J by 0 bases, with 7 bases between. This CDR3 contains 14 residues. CDR3 sequence: CASSLGQASYEQYF. The CDR3 DNA follows: TGTGCCAGCAGCTTAGGCCAGGCCTCCTACGAGCAGTACTTC.

This chain uses TRBV7-2 with TRBJ1-1; D ambiguous. This CDR3 is 13 amino acids long. In germline, CDR1 is SGHTA, CDR2 FQGNSA. Trimming cost V 5 bases and J 1 base, with 8 bases left between them. CDR3 loop: CASSEGGNTEAFF. CDR3 sequence (DNA): TGTGCCAGCAGCGAGGGAGGGAACACTGAAGCTTTCTTT.

This chain links TRBV10-1 with TRBJ2-3; TRBD2 aligns across 8 bases. The germline V gene encodes CDR1 WNHNN and CDR2 SYGVQD (reference sequence). This CDR3 has 15 residues. J lost 0 bases, V lost 10 bases, and 9 bases had no gene match. The CDR3 loop reads CATAGERGSTDTQYF. The CDR3 coding sequence is TGCGCCACCGCGGGAGAGCGGGGGAGCACAGATACGCAGTATTTT.

This rearrangement joins TRBV4-1 to TRBJ2-7; D remains unclear. CDR1 and CDR2 (germline): MGHRA, YSYEKL. The germline V and J ends were trimmed by 0 bases and 2 bases, with 5 bases remaining between them. The CDR3 contains 13 residues. The CDR3 is CASSQDLTYEQYF. Written as DNA, the CDR3 is TGCGCCAGCAGCCAAGACCTAACCTACGAGCAGTACTTC.

This clone was picked up one time. CDR3 sequence (DNA): TGCGCCAGCAGCGCGGGACAGACCAAGGAGGCCCTCCACTTT. This sequence encodes CASSAGQTKEALHF. The chain recombines TRBV5-1 with TRBJ1-6, with 7 bases that match TRBD1. The trim removed 4 bases at V and 14 bases at J, leaving 12 bases unmatched. The germline CDR1 and CDR2 sequences are SGHRS and YFSETQ. The length of the CDR3 is 14 residues.

The chain is built from TRBV2 and TRBJ2-7; 10 nucleotides match TRBD2. This CDR3 comprises 15 residues. Germline V CDR1 and CDR2: SNHLY, FYNNEI. Trimming cost V 7 bases and J 3 bases; bases outside gene matches: 9. The CDR3 region is CASIKGASGSYEQYF. The CDR3, as DNA: TGTGCCAGCATCAAGGGGGCTAGCGGGAGCTACGAGCAGTACTTC.

This clone has at least ten counts. The gene calls are TRBV12-5 and TRBJ1-1; 7 bases are a match to TRBD1. The V gene's germline CDR1 is LGHNT and CDR2 FRNRAP. The V segment lost 4 bases and the J segment 5 bases; nucleotides outside the gene matches: 4. This CDR3 contains 13 residues. The CDR3 loop is CASGSSGGTEAFF. DNA of the CDR3: TGTGCTAGTGGTTCCTCAGGGGGGACTGAAGCTTTCTTT.

This CDR3 reads CASSESGANNEQFF. Written as DNA, the CDR3 is TGCGCCAGCAGCGAAAGCGGGGCAAACAATGAGCAGTTCTTC. The J gene is TRBJ2-1, the V gene TRBV4-1; 7 bases agree with TRBD2. J lost 5 bases, V lost 5 bases, and 6 bases had no gene match. CDR3 length equals 14 residues. Per the germline V gene, CDR1 is MGHRA and CDR2 is YSYEKL.

The V gene is TRBV19, the J gene TRBJ2-6; D gene uncertain. From germline, CDR1 is LNHDA and CDR2 SQIVND (reference sequence). The germline V and J ends were trimmed by 3 bases and 0 bases, with 15 bases remaining between them. The CDR3 has 18 residues. CDR3 protein: CASSIWSTIPSGANVLTF. The CDR3 region has the DNA TGTGCCAGTAGTATTTGGAGCACCATCCCCTCTGGGGCCAACGTCCTGACTTTC.

About this clone: At the DNA level, this CDR3 is encoded by other sequences in the same sample as well. CDR3 protein: CASSLRQGDNEQFF. In nucleotides, the CDR3 is TGCGCCAGCAGCTTGAGACAGGGAGACAATGAGCAGTTCTTC. The J gene is TRBJ2-1, the V gene TRBV5-1; 7 bases fit TRBD1. The CDR3 sequence is 14 residues long. Germline assignment: CDR1 SGHRS and CDR2 YFSETQ. The V segment lost 1 base and the J segment 5 bases; nucleotides outside the gene matches: 3.

The chain employs TRBV27 and TRBJ1-2, with a possible D match to TRBD1 (6 bases). Trimming pared 2 bases from V and 4 bases from J, leaving 14 bases between. The germline gives CDR1 MNHEY, CDR2 SMNVEV (reference sequence). CDR3 length: 15 residues. CDR3 sequence: CASSLTGINSYGYTF. The CDR3, as DNA: TGTGCCAGCAGTTTAACAGGGATAAATAGCTATGGCTACACCTTC.

The chain links TRBV28 to TRBJ1-5; 10 bases match TRBD1. The CDR3 contains 17 residues. The V segment lost 5 bases and the J segment 1 base; nucleotides outside the gene matches: 8. Germline V gene sequence: CDR1 MDHEN, CDR2 SYDVKM. The CDR3 DNA follows: TGTGCCAGCAGTCCCGACCGGACAGGGGGGAGCAATCAGCCCCAGCATTTT. Its protein is CASSPDRTGGSNQPQHF.